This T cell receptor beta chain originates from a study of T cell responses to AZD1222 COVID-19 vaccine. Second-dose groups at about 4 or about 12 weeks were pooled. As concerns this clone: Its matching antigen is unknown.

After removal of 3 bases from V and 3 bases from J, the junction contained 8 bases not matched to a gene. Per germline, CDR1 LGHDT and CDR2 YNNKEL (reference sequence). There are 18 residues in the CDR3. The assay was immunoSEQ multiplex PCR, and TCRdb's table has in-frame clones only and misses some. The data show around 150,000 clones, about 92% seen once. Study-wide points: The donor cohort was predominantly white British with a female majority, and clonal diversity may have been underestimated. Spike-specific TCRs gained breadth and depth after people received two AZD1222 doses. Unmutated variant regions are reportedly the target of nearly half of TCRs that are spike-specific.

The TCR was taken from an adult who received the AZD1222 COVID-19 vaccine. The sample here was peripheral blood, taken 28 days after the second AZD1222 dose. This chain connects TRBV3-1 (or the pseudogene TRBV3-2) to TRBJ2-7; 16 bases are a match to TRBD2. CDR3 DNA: TGTGCCAGCAGCCAGGTCCCGGGACTAGCGGGAGGGCTCTACGAGCAGTACTTC. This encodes CASSQVPGLAGGLYEQYF.